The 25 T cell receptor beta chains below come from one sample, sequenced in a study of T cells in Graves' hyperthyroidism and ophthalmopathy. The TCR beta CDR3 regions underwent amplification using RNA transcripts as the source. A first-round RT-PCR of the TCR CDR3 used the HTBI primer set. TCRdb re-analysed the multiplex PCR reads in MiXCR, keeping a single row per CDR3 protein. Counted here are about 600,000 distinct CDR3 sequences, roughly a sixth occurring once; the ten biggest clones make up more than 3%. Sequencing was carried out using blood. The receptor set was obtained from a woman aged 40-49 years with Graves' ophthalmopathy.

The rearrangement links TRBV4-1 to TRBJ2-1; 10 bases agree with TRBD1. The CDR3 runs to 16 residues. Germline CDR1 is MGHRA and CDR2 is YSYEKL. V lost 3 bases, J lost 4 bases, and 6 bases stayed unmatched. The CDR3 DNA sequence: TGCGCCAGCAGCCATCTCCGGGACAGGGGTTACAATGAGCAGTTCTTC. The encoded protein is CASSHLRDRGYNEQFF.

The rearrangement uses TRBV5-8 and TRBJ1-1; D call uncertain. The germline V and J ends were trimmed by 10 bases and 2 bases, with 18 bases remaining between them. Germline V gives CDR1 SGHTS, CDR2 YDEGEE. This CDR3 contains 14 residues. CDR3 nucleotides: TGTGCCTACAGCTTGGCGTTGGGAAACACTGAAGCTTTCTTT. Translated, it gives CAYSLALGNTEAFF.

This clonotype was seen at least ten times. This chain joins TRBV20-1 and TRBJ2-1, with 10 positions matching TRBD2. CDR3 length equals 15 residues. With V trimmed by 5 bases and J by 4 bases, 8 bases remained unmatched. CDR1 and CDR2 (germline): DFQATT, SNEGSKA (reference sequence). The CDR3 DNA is TGCAGTGCTCCCACACTAGCGGGACCGTACAATGAGCAGTTCTTC. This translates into CSAPTLAGPYNEQFF.

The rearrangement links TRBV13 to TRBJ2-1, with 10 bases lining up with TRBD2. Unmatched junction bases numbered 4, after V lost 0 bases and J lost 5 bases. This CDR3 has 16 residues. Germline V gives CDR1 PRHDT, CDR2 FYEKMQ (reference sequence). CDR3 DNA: TGTGCCAGCAGCTTAGGGGGACTAGCGCAAGACAATGAGCAGTTCTTC. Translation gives CASSLGGLAQDNEQFF.

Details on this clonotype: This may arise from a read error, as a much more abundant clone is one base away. Here the CDR3 DNA reads TGTGCCAGCAACGGGGGGGGGGTTGCTTTCTTT. Translating gives CASNGGGVAFF. This chain joins TRBV6-1 and TRBJ1-1; D is possibly TRBD1 (5 bases). V was pared by 7 bases and J by 11 bases, with 14 bases between. The CDR3 loop spans 11 amino acids. Looked up from germline, CDR1 is MNHNS and CDR2 is SASEGT.

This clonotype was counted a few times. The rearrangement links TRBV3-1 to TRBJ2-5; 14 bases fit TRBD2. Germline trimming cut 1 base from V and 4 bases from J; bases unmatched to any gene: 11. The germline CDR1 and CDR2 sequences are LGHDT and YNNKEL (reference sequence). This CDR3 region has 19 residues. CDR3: CASSQGVTSGGALGETQYF. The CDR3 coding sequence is TGTGCCAGCAGCCAAGGTGTGACTAGCGGGGGGGCATTAGGAGAGACCCAGTACTTC.

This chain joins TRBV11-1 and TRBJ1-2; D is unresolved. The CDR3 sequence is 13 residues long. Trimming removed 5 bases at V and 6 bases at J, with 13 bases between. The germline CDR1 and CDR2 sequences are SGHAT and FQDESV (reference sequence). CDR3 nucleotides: TGTGCCAGCAGCCGGACCGGCCGGGATGGCTACACCTTC. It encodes CASSRTGRDGYTF.

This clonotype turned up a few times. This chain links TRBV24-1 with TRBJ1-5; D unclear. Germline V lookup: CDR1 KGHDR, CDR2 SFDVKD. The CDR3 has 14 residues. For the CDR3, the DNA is TGTGTTAAAAAGGGCGGGTTGGGGAATCAGCCCCAGCATTTT. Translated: CVKKGGLGNQPQHF.

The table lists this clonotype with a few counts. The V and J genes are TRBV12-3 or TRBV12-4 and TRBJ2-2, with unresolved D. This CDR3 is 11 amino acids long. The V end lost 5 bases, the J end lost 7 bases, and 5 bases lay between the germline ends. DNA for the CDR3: TGTGCCAGCAGTCCCGACGGGGAGCTGTTTTTT. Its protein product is CASSPDGELFF.

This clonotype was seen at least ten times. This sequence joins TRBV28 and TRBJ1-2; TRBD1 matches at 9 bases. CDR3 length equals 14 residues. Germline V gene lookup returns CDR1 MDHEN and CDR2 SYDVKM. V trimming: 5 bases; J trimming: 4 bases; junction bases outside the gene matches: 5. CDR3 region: CASSTPGQGYGYTF. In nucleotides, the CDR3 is TGTGCCAGCAGTACGCCGGGACAGGGCTATGGCTACACCTTC.

CDR3 amino acids: CATSAAAVTNTGELFF. CDR3 DNA: TGTGCCACCAGTGCGGCGGCAGTTACGAACACCGGGGAGCTGTTTTTT. The chain couples TRBV24-1 to TRBJ2-2; D remains ambiguous. The CDR3 is made up of 16 amino acids. Trimming cost V 5 bases and J 0 bases, with 12 bases left between them. The germline V gene encodes CDR1 KGHDR and CDR2 SFDVKD.

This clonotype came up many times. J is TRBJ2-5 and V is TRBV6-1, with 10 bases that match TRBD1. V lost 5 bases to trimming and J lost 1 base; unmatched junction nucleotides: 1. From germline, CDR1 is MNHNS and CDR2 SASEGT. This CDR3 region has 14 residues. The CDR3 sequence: CASSWTGGQETQYF. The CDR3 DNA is TGTGCCAGCAGTTGGACAGGGGGCCAAGAGACCCAGTACTTC.

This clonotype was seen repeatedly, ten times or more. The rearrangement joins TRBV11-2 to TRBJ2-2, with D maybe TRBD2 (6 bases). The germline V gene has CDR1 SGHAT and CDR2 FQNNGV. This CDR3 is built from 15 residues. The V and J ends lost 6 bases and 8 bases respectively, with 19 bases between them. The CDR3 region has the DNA TGTGCCAGCAGGCCTCCCCTCCACGGGAGAGGGGAGCTGTTTTTT. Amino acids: CASRPPLHGRGELFF.

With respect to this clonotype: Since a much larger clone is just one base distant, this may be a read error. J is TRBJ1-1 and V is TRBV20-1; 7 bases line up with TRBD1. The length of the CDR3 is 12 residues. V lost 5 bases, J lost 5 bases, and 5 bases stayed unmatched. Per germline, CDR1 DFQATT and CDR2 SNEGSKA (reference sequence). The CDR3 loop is CSASGGGTEAFF. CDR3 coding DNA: TGCAGTGCTTCAGGGGGTGGAACTGAAGCTTTCTTT.

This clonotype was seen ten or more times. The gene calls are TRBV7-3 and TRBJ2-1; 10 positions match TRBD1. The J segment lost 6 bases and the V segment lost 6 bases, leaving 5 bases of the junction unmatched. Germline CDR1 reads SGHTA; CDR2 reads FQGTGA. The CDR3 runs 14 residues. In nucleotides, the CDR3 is TGTGCCAGCAGACCAGGGACAGGGGTCAATGAGCAGTTCTTC. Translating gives CASRPGTGVNEQFF.

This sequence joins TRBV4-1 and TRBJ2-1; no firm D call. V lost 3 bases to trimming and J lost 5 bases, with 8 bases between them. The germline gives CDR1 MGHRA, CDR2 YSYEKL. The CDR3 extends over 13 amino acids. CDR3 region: CASSHLLDNEQFF. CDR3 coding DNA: TGCGCCAGCAGCCACCTTCTAGACAATGAGCAGTTCTTC.

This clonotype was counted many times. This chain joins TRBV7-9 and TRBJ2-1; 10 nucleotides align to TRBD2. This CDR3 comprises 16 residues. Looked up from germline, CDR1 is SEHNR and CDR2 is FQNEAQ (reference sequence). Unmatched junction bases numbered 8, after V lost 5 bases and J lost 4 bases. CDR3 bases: TGTGCCAGCAGCCCCTCTAGCGGGAGCTATTACAATGAGCAGTTCTTC. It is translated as CASSPSSGSYYNEQFF.

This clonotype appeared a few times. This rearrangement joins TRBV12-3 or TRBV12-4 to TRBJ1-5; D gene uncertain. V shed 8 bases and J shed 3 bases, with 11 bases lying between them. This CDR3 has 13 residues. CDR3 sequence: CASSGVNNQPQHF. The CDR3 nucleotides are TGTGCCAGCTCTGGTGTCAACAATCAGCCCCAGCATTTT.

The CDR3 sequence: CASSFRPGSNTGELFF. CDR3 bases: TGTGCCAGCAGTTTTAGACCCGGATCGAACACCGGGGAGCTGTTTTTT. The rearrangement links TRBV12-3 or TRBV12-4 to TRBJ2-2; D unclear. The CDR3 runs 16 residues. Trimming left V 3 bases short and J 0 bases short, with 11 bases between.

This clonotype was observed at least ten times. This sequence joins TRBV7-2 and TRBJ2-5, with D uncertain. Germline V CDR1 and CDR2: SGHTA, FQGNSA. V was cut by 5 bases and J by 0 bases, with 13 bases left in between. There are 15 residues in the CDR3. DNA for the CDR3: TGTGCCAGCAGCCCACAGACGGCGAACCAAGAGACCCAGTACTTC. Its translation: CASSPQTANQETQYF.

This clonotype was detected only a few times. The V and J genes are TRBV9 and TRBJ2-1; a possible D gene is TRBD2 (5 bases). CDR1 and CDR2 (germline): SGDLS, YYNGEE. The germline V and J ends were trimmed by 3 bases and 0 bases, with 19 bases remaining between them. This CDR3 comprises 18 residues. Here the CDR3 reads CASSERASRPFSYNEQFF. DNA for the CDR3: TGTGCCAGCAGCGAGAGGGCTAGCCGACCATTCTCCTACAATGAGCAGTTCTTC. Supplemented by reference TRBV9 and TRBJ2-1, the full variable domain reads DSGVTQTPKHLITATGQRVTLRCSPRSGDLSVYWYQQSLDQGLQFLIQYYNGEERAKGNILERFSAQQFPDLHSELNLSSLELGDSALYFCASSERASRPFSYNEQFFGPGTRLTVL.

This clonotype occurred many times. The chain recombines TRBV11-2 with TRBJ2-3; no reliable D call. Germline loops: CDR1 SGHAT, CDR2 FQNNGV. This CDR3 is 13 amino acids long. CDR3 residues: CATGIDSTDTQYF. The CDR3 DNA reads TGTGCTACTGGCATCGACTCCACAGATACGCAGTATTTT.

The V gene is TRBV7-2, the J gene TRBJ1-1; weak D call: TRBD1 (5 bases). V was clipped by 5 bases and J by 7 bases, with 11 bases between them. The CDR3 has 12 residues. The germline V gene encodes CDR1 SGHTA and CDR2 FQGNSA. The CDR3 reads CASSGDSSEAFF. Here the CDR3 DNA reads TGTGCCAGCAGCGGTGACAGCAGTGAAGCTTTCTTT.

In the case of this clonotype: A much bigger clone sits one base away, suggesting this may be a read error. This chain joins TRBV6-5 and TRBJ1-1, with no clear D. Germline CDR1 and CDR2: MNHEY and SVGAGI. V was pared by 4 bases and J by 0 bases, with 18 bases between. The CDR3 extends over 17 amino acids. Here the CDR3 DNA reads TGTGCCAGCAGTTTGCCGGTCCAGGCTCGTATGAACACTGAAGCTTTCTTT. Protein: CASSLPVQARMNTEAFF.

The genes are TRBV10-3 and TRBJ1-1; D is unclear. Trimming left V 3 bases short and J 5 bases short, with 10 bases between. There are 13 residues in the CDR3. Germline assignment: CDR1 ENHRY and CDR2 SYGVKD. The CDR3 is CAISEREGTEAFF. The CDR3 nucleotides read TGTGCCATCAGTGAAAGAGAGGGAACTGAAGCTTTCTTT.